Shown below are 22 T cell receptor beta chains from a single sample sequenced in a study of T cell responses to AZD1222 COVID-19 vaccine (dated by TCRdb to the early 2020s). Library prep was done by the immunoSEQ multiplex PCR assay. This is the immuneACCESS table as TCRdb keeps it, with only in-frame sequences that have V and J called. A part of the clones is gone; compared with another copy, unresolved V genes explain less than half, and the rest is unexplained. In all, the sample holds under 150,000 clones, and 90% to 95% of those were seen once. The ten top clones hold approximately 3% of the sample. What this sample's time point label stands for: baseline before first vaccination. Sample: peripheral blood, taken on day 0 of AZD1222 vaccination. These receptors were taken from an adult in good health.

V is TRBV11-3 and J is TRBJ2-2; D gene uncertain. CDR3 size: 13 residues. Germline assignment: CDR1 SGHNT and CDR2 YENEEA. The ends were cut back, 4 bases at V and 4 bases at J, with 7 bases in the middle. The CDR3 is CASSSDGTGELFF. DNA for the CDR3: TGTGCCAGCAGCTCGGACGGCACCGGGGAGCTGTTTTTT.

The chain has TRBV5-1 and TRBJ1-1; 7 nucleotides match TRBD1. Unmatched junction bases numbered 6, after V lost 3 bases and J lost 4 bases. The length of the CDR3 is 14 residues. From germline, CDR1 is SGHRS and CDR2 YFSETQ. The CDR3 loop reads CASSSGQGGTEAFF. CDR3 nucleotides: TGCGCCAGCAGCTCAGGGCAGGGGGGCACTGAAGCTTTCTTT.

This chain connects TRBV12-3 or TRBV12-4 to TRBJ2-1; no clear D gene. The CDR3 has 13 amino acids. The V end lost 7 bases, the J end lost 8 bases, and 15 bases lay between the germline ends. The CDR3 here is CASTARSTYEQFF. CDR3 sequence (DNA): TGTGCCAGCACAGCCCGGTCTACGTATGAGCAGTTCTTC.

The chain is built from TRBV6-5 and TRBJ2-3; no firm D call. Looked up from germline, CDR1 is MNHEY and CDR2 is SVGAGI. V dropped 0 bases and J dropped 2 bases, with 12 bases sitting between them. The CDR3 totals 16 residues. The CDR3 nucleotides read TGTGCCAGCAGTTACTCGAAAGCGACTTTCACAGATACGCAGTATTTT. This codes for CASSYSKATFTDTQYF.

The genes are TRBV27 and TRBJ1-5; D is ambiguous. Per the germline V gene, CDR1 is MNHEY and CDR2 is SMNVEV (reference sequence). V was cut by 5 bases and J by 11 bases, with 10 bases left in between. The CDR3 runs 11 residues. The CDR3 region is CASSSKGTQHF. In DNA form, the CDR3 reads TGTGCCAGCAGTAGTAAGGGAACCCAGCATTTT.

The rearrangement uses TRBV14 and TRBJ2-7; D is unresolved. The CDR3 extends over 14 amino acids. In germline, CDR1 is SGHDN, CDR2 FVKESK. The V gene lost 0 bases and the J gene lost 5 bases, with 11 bases spanning the gap. In DNA form, the CDR3 reads TGTGCCAGCAGCCAAGATTGGGGATCCCACGAGCAGTACTTC. As protein: CASSQDWGSHEQYF.

The chain employs TRBV7-8 and TRBJ1-1; TRBD1 aligns across 8 bases. With 5 bases clipped from V and 4 bases from J, the junction kept 9 bases outside the gene matches. The CDR3 is 15 amino acids. The germline gives CDR1 SGHVS, CDR2 FQNEAQ. As DNA, the CDR3 is TGTGCCAGCAGCCCGAGGACAGGGTGGGGCACTGAAGCTTTCTTT. Protein sequence: CASSPRTGWGTEAFF.

The CDR3 DNA sequence: TGCGCCAGCAGCTTGTCCGGGACAGCCCACAATGAGCAGTTCTTC. It encodes CASSLSGTAHNEQFF. The chain carries TRBV5-1 and TRBJ2-1; TRBD1 aligns across 7 bases. V was pared by 1 base and J by 5 bases, with 6 bases of the junction left unmatched. This CDR3 region has 15 residues. Germline CDR1 reads SGHRS; CDR2 reads YFSETQ.

CDR3 sequence: CASSQGGLAPYEQYF. The CDR3 bases are TGCGCCAGCAGCCAAGGCGGTCTAGCGCCCTACGAGCAGTACTTC. The chain recombines TRBV4-1 with TRBJ2-7; a weak D match, TRBD2 (6 bases). Germline loops: CDR1 MGHRA, CDR2 YSYEKL. This CDR3 is 15 amino acids long. Trimming took 1 base from V and 2 from J, leaving 12 bases between them.

CDR3 protein: CASSLLENTEAFF. The CDR3 coding sequence is TGTGCCAGCAGTTTATTAGAGAACACTGAAGCTTTCTTT. The chain is built from TRBV12-3 or TRBV12-4 and TRBJ1-1; D is undetermined. Trimming took off 2 bases at V and 1 base at J, with 5 bases between the two ends. CDR3 size: 13 residues.

The chain has TRBV27 and TRBJ1-4, with D uncertain. This CDR3 contains 14 residues. CDR1 is MNHEY and CDR2 is SMNVEV in the germline V gene (reference sequence). Between the trimmed V and J ends, which lost 0 bases and 8 bases, there was a span of 10 bases. CDR3 sequence: CASSLSGLGEKLFF. The CDR3 DNA sequence: TGTGCCAGCAGTTTATCCGGGCTCGGGGAAAAACTGTTTTTT.

The J gene is TRBJ2-7, the V gene TRBV7-8, with D perhaps matching TRBD2 (6 bases). CDR1 and CDR2 (germline): SGHVS, FQNEAQ. The CDR3 is made up of 15 amino acids. Trimming took 1 base from V and 0 from J, leaving 10 bases between them. The CDR3 reads CASSLEVADSYEQYF. The CDR3 region has the DNA TGTGCCAGCAGCTTAGAGGTAGCGGACTCCTACGAGCAGTACTTC.

The rearrangement links TRBV15 to TRBJ1-1; D not resolved. The CDR3 length is 12 residues. V lost 3 bases and J 10 bases, leaving 12 bases between the germline ends. Germline V lookup: CDR1 LNHNV, CDR2 YYDKDF (reference sequence). The CDR3 is CATSSDLRVAFF. CDR3 DNA: TGTGCCACCAGCAGCGACTTGAGAGTAGCTTTCTTT.

The rearrangement links TRBV21-1 to TRBJ2-5; the D call of TRBD1 is as the table states it, not checked on the DNA. TRBV21-1 has pseudogene status. This CDR3 is 14 amino acids long. CDR3 DNA: TGTGCCAGCAGCACCCCAGGTAGGTCAGAGACCCAGTACTTC. Encoded protein: CASSTPGRSETQYF.

The genes are TRBV4-3 and TRBJ1-5, with a weak D call TRBD1 (6 bases). Trimming removed 0 bases at V and 4 bases at J, with 13 bases between. This CDR3 contains 16 residues. Germline CDR1 LGHNA, CDR2 YSLEER. In nucleotides, the CDR3 is TGCGCCAGCAGCCAAGAGGTGCAGGGGATAAATCAGCCCCAGCATTTT. Amino acids: CASSQEVQGINQPQHF.

The chain uses TRBV7-9 and TRBJ2-3, with no clear D. CDR1 is SEHNR and CDR2 is FQNEAQ in the germline V gene (reference sequence). The CDR3 is 17 amino acids. Trimming pared 3 bases from V and 3 bases from J, leaving 19 bases between. CDR3 DNA: TGTGCCAGCAGCTTGAGACCGGGTCTCCGAATGACAGATACGCAGTATTTT. The encoded protein is CASSLRPGLRMTDTQYF.

In its sample, this clone was seen once. DNA for the CDR3: TGTGCCACCAGCACTGCGGGGTACTCTGGAAACACCATATATTTT. Protein: CATSTAGYSGNTIYF. This chain uses TRBV15 with TRBJ1-3; D gene unclear. Trimming left V 4 bases short and J 0 bases short, with 10 bases between. The CDR3 is 15 residues long. CDR1 and CDR2 from the germline V gene are LNHNV and YYDKDF (reference sequence). Based on the CDR3 plus reference TRBV15 and TRBJ1-3, the full variable domain is DAMVIQNPRYQVTQFGKPVTLSCSQTLNHNVMYWYQQKSSQAPKLLFHYYDKDFNNEADTPDNFQSRRPNTSFCFLDIRSPGLGDTAMYLCATSTAGYSGNTIYFGEGSWLTVV.

J is TRBJ1-1 and V is TRBV5-1; 10 bases are a match to TRBD1. Germline assignment: CDR1 SGHRS and CDR2 YFSETQ. Trimming removed 4 bases from V and 8 bases from J; junction bases left unmatched: 8. The CDR3 contains 14 residues. The CDR3 DNA sequence: TGCGCCAGCAGCCAAGCTGACAGGGGGCGGGAAGCTTTCTTT. Translating gives CASSQADRGREAFF. The whole variable domain, remainder taken from reference TRBV5-1 and TRBJ1-1, is KAGVTQTPRYLIKTRGQQVTLSCSPISGHRSVSWYQQTPGQGLQFLFEYFSETQRNKGNFPGRFSGRQFSNSRSEMNVSTLELGDSALYLCASSQADRGREAFFGQGTRLTVV.

The rearrangement joins TRBV19 to TRBJ1-5, with a tentative D call TRBD1 (5 bases). Germline V gene data show CDR1 as LNHDA and CDR2 as SQIVND (reference sequence). The CDR3 runs 16 residues. V lost 5 bases, J lost 1 base, and 15 bases lay in between. In DNA form, the CDR3 reads TGTGCCAGTAGTGGGGGAGACAGATTAAGCAATCAGCCCCAGCATTTT. Its translation is CASSGGDRLSNQPQHF.

This chain links TRBV6-1 with TRBJ1-1; perhaps TRBD1 as D (5 bases). Trimming took off 3 bases at V and 5 bases at J, with 13 bases between the two ends. The CDR3 is made up of 14 amino acids. Germline CDR1 reads MNHNS; CDR2 reads SASEGT. The CDR3 sequence: CASSEGPGGTEAFF. DNA of the CDR3: TGTGCCAGCAGTGAGGGGCCGGGTGGGACTGAAGCTTTCTTT.

The chain combines TRBV19 with TRBJ1-1, with 12 bases aligning to TRBD1. The CDR3 consists of 14 residues. CDR1 is LNHDA and CDR2 is SQIVND in the germline V gene (reference sequence). With V trimmed by 7 bases and J by 9 bases, 9 bases remained unmatched. Here the CDR3 reads CASTPGGTGGKAFF. The CDR3, as DNA: TGTGCCAGTACCCCAGGGGGGACAGGGGGCAAAGCTTTCTTT.

The chain joins TRBV13 to TRBJ1-4; the match to TRBD1 covers 8 bases. The CDR3 contains 13 residues. Looked up from germline, CDR1 is PRHDT and CDR2 is FYEKMQ (reference sequence). V shed 4 bases and J 8 bases; nucleotides not matched to a gene: 3. Here the CDR3 DNA reads TGTGCCAGCAGCTCTCGGACAGGGGAAAAACTGTTTTTT. Protein sequence: CASSSRTGEKLFF.